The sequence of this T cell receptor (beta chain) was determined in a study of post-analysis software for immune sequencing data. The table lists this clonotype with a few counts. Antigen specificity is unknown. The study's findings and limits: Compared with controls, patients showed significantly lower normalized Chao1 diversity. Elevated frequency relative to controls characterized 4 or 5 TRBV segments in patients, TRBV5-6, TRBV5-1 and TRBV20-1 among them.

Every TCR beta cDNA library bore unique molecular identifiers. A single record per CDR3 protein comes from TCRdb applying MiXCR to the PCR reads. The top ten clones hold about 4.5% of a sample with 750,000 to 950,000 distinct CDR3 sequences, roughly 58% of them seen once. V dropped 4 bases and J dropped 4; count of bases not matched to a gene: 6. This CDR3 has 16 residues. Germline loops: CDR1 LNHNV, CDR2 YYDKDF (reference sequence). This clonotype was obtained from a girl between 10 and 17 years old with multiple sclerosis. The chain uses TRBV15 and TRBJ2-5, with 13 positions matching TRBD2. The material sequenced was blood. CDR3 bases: TGTGCCACCAGCATTTCAGGACTAGCGGGAGCAGAGACCCAGTACTTC. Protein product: CATSISGLAGAETQYF.